Listed below are T cell receptor beta chains from one sample, sequenced in a study of control samples from healthy donors and cancer patients. TCRdb's table, derived via immunoSEQ multiplex PCR, lists solely in-frame clones and lacks some. The repertoire has about 100,000 clones, about 88% of them found once; the top ten carry 18%. The sample taken for sequencing was blood. The receptors were sampled from a woman aged 45 to 65 in good health. Both conserved end residues are part of each CDR3. Fields, in order: CDR3 protein, V gene.

CDR3aa: CASSDWVGVAIF; v_gene: TRBV6-1
CDR3aa: CAWSPRGGHYSGNTIYF; v_gene: TRBV30
CDR3aa: CASSPNRRDSALMNTEAFF; v_gene: TRBV18
CDR3aa: CASSPPRGRDNEQFF; v_gene: TRBV7-2
CDR3aa: CATSGVPGTGDPYEQYF; v_gene: TRBV24-1
CDR3aa: CASREKFGYTF; v_gene: TRBV5-8
CDR3aa: CASSSRETTNEKLFF; v_gene: TRBV5-4
CDR3aa: CASSEGLARLDTQYF; v_gene: TRBV6-4
CDR3aa: CASSYIQGDYGYTF; v_gene: TRBV7-8
CDR3aa: CASSLGTGTRRDYGYTF; v_gene: TRBV7-9
CDR3aa: CASSGGQVGQPQHF; v_gene: TRBV6-1
CDR3aa: CASSSPGQRSDTQYF; v_gene: TRBV6-5
CDR3aa: CASSFPPEGETQYF; v_gene: TRBV5-6
CDR3aa: CASSPSESNYGYTF; v_gene: TRBV18
CDR3aa: CASSLNSNQPQHF; v_gene: TRBV7-3
CDR3aa: CASSLVGGRANVEQFF; v_gene: TRBV11-2
CDR3aa: CASSKATGENEKLFF; v_gene: TRBV4-3
CDR3aa: CASSDRAGAQGDTQYF; v_gene: TRBV6-1
CDR3aa: CASSLTGGDRGNQPQHF; v_gene: TRBV28
CDR3aa: CASSQVVGRGSYNEQFF; v_gene: TRBV4-3
CDR3aa: CASSFETRISGELFF; v_gene: TRBV5-6
CDR3aa: CASSPLRGGAGELFF; v_gene: TRBV11-3
CDR3aa: CASSRGVYSNQPQHF; v_gene: TRBV18
CDR3aa: CASRRDRREEQFF; v_gene: TRBV27
CDR3aa: CASSLSLRDGYTF; v_gene: TRBV7-2
CDR3aa: CASSLVRGSQETQYF; v_gene: TRBV5-6
CDR3aa: CASRSVLDRVNTEAFF; v_gene: TRBV11-2
CDR3aa: CASSLAYTHSNQPQHF; v_gene: TRBV7-8
CDR3aa: CASSHAQGARETQYF; v_gene: TRBV5-1
CDR3aa: CASSWTLLLPYEQYF; v_gene: TRBV6-2/TRBV6-3
CDR3aa: CSASDSTGVSTEAFF; v_gene: TRBV20-1
CDR3aa: CASSPDPQVGYEQYF; v_gene: TRBV5-5
CDR3aa: CASSLRDRAHQPQHF; v_gene: TRBV27
CDR3aa: CASSFGTGGETQYF; v_gene: TRBV7-2
CDR3aa: CASSLSGLTSTEQYF; v_gene: TRBV27
CDR3aa: CASTPAGGRSTGELFF; v_gene: TRBV11-1
CDR3aa: CASSLRDRGTGEQFF; v_gene: TRBV5-4
CDR3aa: CASSVVEQVLPGELFF; v_gene: TRBV9
CDR3aa: CASKDRNTEAFF; v_gene: TRBV6-5
CDR3aa: CASSYSSGLAKNIQYF; v_gene: TRBV6-5
CDR3aa: CASSPTGASNEKLFF; v_gene: TRBV7-3
CDR3aa: CASSFRGHFQETQYF; v_gene: TRBV7-2
CDR3aa: CASSPPGNTGELFF; v_gene: TRBV18
CDR3aa: CASSSLGDRVGRNIQYF; v_gene: TRBV7-2
CDR3aa: CASSEGQITDTQYF; v_gene: TRBV3-1/TRBV3-2
CDR3aa: CASRLAGGVEQFF; v_gene: TRBV6-5
CDR3aa: CASSVPAGLYNEQFF; v_gene: TRBV19
CDR3aa: CASSYARWVGAYEQYF; v_gene: TRBV6-5
CDR3aa: CSAQRGETQYF; v_gene: TRBV20-1